The clone carrying this TCR beta chain was counted a single time. The CDR3 totals 14 residues. Trimming shortened V by 10 bases and J by 6 bases, and 19 bases separated the two germline ends. Looked up from germline, CDR1 is SEHNR and CDR2 is FQNEAQ (reference sequence). The data belong to a study of shared clonotypes between healthy human individuals. Study-wide context: CD8 memory received one plate per donor, CD8 naive two, CD4 memory three and CD4 naive three.

A CD45RA+ naive subset and a CD45RA-negative memory subset were split from CD4+ cells. Across several immunoSEQ plates, the genomic DNA of each subset was split evenly. Profiling relied on immunoSEQ multiplex PCR, and the TCRdb table lists in-frame clones only, not all of them. The sample gives about 1.1 million clones, 75% to 80% of which show up once; 0.55% to 0.7% is in the top ten. The chain uses TRBV7-9 and TRBJ2-1, with D maybe TRBD2 (5 bases). The TCR originated in a man aged 18 to 30 in good health. Some clones in this sample may be carry-over from other donors' samples. The sample was memory CD4+ T cells from PBMCs. The subset is: CD45RA-negative fraction. The CDR3 DNA sequence: TGTGCCACCAAGTCCCTAGCTAACGTCAATGAGCAGTTCTTC. Protein product: CATKSLANVNEQFF.